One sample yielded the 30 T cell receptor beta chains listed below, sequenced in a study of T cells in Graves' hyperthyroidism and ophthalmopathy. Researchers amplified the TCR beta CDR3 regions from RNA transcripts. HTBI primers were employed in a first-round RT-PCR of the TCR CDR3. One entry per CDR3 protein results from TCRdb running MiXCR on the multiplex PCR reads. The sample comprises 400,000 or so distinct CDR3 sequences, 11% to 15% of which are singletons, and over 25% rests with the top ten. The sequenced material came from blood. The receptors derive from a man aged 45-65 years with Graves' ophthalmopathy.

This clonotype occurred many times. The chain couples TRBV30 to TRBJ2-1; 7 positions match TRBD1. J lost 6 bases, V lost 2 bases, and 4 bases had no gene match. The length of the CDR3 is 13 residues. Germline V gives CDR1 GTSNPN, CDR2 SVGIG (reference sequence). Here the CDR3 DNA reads TGTGCCTGGAGTCTGGGACAGAGCAATGAGCAGTTCTTC. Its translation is CAWSLGQSNEQFF.

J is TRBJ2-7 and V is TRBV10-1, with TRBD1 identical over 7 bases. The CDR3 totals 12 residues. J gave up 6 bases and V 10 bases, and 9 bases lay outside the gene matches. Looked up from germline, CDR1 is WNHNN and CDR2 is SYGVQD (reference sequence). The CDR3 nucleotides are TGCGCCACCGGTGAACAGGGGTTCGAGCAGTACTTC. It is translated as CATGEQGFEQYF.

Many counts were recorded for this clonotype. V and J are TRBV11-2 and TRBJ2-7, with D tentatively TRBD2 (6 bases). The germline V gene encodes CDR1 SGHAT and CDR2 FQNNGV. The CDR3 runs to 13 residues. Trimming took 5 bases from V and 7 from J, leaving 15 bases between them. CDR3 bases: TGTGCCAGCAGCCTGCCGGGACTCCCTGAGCAGTACTTC. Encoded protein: CASSLPGLPEQYF.

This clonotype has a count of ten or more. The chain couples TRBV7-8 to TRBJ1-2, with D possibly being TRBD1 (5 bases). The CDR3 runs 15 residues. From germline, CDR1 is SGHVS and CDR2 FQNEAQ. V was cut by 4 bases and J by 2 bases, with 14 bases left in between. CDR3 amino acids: CASSSGSGTNYGYTF. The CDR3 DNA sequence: TGTGCCAGCAGCTCAGGGTCCGGGACGAACTATGGCTACACCTTC.

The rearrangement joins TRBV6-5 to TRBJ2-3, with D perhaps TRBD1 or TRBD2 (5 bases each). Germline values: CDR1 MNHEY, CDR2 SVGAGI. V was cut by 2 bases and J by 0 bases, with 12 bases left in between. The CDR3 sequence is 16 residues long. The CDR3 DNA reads TGTGCCAGCAGTTACGGGGGAACGGAAAGCACAGATACGCAGTATTTT. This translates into CASSYGGTESTDTQYF.

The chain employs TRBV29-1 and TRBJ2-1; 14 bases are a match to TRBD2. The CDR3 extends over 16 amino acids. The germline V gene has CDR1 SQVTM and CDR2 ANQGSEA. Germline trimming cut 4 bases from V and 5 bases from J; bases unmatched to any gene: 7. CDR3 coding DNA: TGCAGCGTTGTCCGACTAGCGGGAGGGCTAGACAATGAGCAGTTCTTC. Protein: CSVVRLAGGLDNEQFF.

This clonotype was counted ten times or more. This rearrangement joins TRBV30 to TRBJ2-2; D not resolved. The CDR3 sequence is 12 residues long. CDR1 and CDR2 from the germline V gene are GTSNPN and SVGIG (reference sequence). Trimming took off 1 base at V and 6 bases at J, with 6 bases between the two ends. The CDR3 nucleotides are TGTGCCTGGAGTGGGTTGGCCGGGGAGCTGTTTTTT. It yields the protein CAWSGLAGELFF.

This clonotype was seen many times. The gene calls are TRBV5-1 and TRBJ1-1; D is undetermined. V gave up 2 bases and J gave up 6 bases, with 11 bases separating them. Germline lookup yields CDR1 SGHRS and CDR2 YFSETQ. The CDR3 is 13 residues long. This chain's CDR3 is CASSFQSSAEAFF. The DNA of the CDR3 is TGCGCCAGCAGCTTCCAAAGCTCGGCTGAAGCTTTCTTT.

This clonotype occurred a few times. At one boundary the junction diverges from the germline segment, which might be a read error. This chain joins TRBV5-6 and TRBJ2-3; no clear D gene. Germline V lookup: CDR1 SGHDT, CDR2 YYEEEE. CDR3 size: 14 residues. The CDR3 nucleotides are TGTGCCAACAGCCTGCTTCGGAGCACAGATACGCAGTATTTT. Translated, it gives CANSLLRSTDTQYF.

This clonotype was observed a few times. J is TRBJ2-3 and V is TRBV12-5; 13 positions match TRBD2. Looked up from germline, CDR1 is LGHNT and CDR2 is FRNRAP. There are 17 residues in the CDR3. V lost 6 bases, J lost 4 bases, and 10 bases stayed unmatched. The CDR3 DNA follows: TGTGCTAGTGGACTCGGACTAGCGGGAGTGGGGGCAGATACGCAGTATTTT. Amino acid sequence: CASGLGLAGVGADTQYF.

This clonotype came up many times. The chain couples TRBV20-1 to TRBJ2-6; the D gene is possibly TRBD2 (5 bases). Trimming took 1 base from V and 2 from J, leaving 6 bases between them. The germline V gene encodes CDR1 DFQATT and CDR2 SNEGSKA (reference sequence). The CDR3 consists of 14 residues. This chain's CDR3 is CSARALAGANVLTF. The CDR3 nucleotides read TGCAGTGCTAGAGCACTAGCTGGGGCCAACGTCCTGACTTTC.

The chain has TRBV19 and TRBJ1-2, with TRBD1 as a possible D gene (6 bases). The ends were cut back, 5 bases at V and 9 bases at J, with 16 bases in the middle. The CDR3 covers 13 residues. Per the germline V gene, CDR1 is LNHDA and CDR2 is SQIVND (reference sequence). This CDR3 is CASSPQGPRRYTF. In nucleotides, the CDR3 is TGTGCCAGTAGTCCTCAGGGGCCCCGGCGCTACACCTTC.

CDR3 DNA: TGTGCCAGCTCCCAAGGGCTCAGTGAGCAGTTCTTC. Encoded protein: CASSQGLSEQFF. This sequence joins TRBV27 and TRBJ2-1; no firm D call. The germline CDR1 and CDR2 sequences are MNHEY and SMNVEV (reference sequence). With 8 bases removed from V and 9 bases from J, the gap between germline ends came to 14 bases. The CDR3 sequence is 12 residues long.

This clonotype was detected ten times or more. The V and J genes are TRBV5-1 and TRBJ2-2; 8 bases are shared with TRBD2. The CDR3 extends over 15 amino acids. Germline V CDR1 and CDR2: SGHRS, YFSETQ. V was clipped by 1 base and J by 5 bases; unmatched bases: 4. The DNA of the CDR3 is TGCGCCAGCAGCTTGACGGGAGGGCGAACCGGGGAGCTGTTTTTT. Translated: CASSLTGGRTGELFF.

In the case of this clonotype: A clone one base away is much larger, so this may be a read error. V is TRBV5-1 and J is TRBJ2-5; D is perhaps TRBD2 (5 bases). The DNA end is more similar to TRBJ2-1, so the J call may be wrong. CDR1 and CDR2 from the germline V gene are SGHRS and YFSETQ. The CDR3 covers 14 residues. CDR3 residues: CASRAAPLEETQFF. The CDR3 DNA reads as TGCGCCAGCAGGGCGGCGCCACTAGAAGAGACCCAGTTCTTC.

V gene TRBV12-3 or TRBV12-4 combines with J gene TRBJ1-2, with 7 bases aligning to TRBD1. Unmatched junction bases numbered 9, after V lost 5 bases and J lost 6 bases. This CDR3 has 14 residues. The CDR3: CASSRGQLMDGYTF. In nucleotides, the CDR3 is TGTGCCAGCAGTAGGGGACAGCTTATGGATGGCTACACCTTC.

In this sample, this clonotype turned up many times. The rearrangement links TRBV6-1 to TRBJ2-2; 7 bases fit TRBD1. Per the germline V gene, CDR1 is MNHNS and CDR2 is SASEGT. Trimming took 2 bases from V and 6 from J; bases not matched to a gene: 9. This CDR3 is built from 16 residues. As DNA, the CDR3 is TGTGCCAGCAGTGAACCGACAGGGTTAGTGGCCGGGGAGCTGTTTTTT. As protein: CASSEPTGLVAGELFF.

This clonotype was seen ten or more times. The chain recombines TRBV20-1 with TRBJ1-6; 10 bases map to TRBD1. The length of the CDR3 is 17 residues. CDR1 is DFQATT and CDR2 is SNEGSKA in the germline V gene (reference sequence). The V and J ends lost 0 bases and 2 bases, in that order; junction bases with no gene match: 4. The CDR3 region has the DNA TGCAGTGCTAGAGATCGGGACAGGGGTACCTATAATTCACCCCTCCACTTT. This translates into CSARDRDRGTYNSPLHF.

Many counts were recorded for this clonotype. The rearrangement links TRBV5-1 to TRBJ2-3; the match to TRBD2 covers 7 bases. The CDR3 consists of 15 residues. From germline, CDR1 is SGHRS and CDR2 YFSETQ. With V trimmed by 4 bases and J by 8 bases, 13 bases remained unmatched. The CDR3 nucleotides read TGCGCCAGCAGCACATACCGGACTAGTCGGGCTACGCAGTATTTT. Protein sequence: CASSTYRTSRATQYF. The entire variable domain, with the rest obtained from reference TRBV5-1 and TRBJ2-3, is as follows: KAGVTQTPRYLIKTRGQQVTLSCSPISGHRSVSWYQQTPGQGLQFLFEYFSETQRNKGNFPGRFSGRQFSNSRSEMNVSTLELGDSALYLCASSTYRTSRATQYFGPGTRLTVL.

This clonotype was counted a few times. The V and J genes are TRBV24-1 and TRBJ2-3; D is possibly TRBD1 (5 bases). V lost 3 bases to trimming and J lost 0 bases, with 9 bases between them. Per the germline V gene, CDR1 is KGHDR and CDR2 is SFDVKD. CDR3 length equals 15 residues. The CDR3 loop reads CATSDPTVSTDTQYF. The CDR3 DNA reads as TGTGCCACCAGTGATCCGACAGTGAGCACAGATACGCAGTATTTT.

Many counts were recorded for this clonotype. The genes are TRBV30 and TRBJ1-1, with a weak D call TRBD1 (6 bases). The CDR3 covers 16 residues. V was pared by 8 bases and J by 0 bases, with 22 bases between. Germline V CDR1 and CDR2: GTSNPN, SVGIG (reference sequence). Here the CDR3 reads CAGEKNRVAMNTEAFF. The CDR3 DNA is TGTGCCGGAGAAAAAAACAGGGTAGCCATGAACACTGAAGCTTTCTTT.

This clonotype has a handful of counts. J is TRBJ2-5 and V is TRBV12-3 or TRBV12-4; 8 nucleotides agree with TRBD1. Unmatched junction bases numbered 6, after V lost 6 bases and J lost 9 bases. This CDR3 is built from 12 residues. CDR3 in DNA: TGTGCCAGCAGACAAACGACAGGGGCCCAGTACTTC. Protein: CASRQTTGAQYF.

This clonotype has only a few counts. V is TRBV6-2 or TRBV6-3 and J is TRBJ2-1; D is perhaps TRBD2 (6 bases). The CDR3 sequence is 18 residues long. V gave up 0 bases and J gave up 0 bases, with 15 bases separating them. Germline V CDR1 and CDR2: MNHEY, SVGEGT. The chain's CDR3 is CASSYSPPEEGSYNEQFF. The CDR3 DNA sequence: TGTGCCAGCAGTTACTCACCCCCGGAGGAGGGCTCCTACAATGAGCAGTTCTTC.

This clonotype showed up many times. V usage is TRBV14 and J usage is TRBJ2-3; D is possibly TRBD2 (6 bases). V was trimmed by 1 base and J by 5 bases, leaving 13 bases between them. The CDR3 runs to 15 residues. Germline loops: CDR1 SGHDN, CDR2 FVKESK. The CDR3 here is CASSQVGLARDTQYF. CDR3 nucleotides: TGTGCCAGCAGCCAAGTGGGTCTAGCGAGAGATACGCAGTATTTT. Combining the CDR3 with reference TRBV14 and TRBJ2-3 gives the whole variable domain EAGVTQFPSHSVIEKGQTVTLRCDPISGHDNLYWYRRVMGKEIKFLLHFVKESKQDESGMPNNRFLAERTGGTYSTLKVQPAELEDSGVYFCASSQVGLARDTQYFGPGTRLTVL.

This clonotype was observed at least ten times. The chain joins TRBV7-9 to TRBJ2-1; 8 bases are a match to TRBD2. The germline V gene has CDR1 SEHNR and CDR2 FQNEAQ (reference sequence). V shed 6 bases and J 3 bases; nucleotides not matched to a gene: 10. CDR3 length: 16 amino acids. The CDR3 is CASSLYAGGGYNEQFF. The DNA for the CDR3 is TGTGCCAGCAGTCTCTACGCGGGAGGTGGCTACAATGAGCAGTTCTTC.

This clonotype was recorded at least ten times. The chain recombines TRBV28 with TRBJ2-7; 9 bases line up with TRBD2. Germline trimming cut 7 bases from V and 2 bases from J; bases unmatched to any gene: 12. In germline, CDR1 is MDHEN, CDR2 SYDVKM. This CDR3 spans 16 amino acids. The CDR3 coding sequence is TGTGCCAGCAACCCTTCCGGCGGGAGGGCCACCTACGAGCAGTACTTC. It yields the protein CASNPSGGRATYEQYF.

CDR3: CASSESASGRGEQYF. CDR3 coding DNA: TGCGCCAGCAGTGAGTCGGCTAGCGGGAGGGGCGAGCAGTACTTC. V is TRBV10-1 and J is TRBJ2-7; TRBD2 agrees at 12 bases. The CDR3 is 15 residues long. V was clipped by 0 bases and J by 6 bases; unmatched bases: 3. Per germline, CDR1 WNHNN and CDR2 SYGVQD (reference sequence).

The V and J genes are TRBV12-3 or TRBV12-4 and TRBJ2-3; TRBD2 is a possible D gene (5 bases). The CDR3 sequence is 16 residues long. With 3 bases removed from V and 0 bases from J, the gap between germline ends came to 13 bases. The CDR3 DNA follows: TGTGCCAGCAGTTTTGGCCTAGCAGCTAGCACAGATACGCAGTATTTT. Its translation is CASSFGLAASTDTQYF.

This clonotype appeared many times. The CDR3 loop reads CASSLVSSRGYTF. CDR3 sequence (DNA): TGTGCCAGCAGTTTAGTCTCCAGCAGAGGCTACACCTTC. This chain links TRBV28 with TRBJ1-2; D is unresolved. The CDR3 spans 13 residues. Trimming shortened V by 2 bases and J by 8 bases, and 12 bases separated the two germline ends. Germline CDR1 is MDHEN and CDR2 is SYDVKM.

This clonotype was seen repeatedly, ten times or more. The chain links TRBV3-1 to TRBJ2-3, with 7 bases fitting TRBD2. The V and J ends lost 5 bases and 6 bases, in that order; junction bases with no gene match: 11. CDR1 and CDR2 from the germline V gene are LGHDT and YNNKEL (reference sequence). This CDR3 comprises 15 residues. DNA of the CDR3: TGTGCCAGCAGCACTAGTAGCGGGTCCGGGGATACGCAGTATTTT. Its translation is CASSTSSGSGDTQYF.